This is a list of T cell receptor beta chains from one sample in a study of Tregs in tolerant kidney transplant recipients. The repertoire was sequenced with immunoSEQ multiplex PCR; TCRdb's copy has only in-frame clones and lacks some. Of some 110,000 clones in the sample, about 90% were seen once. Sequencing used CD4+ T cells from blood. The receptor source for this set is a human donor in good health. The CDR3 runs from the conserved cysteine through the conserved F or W. Each record gives: CDR3 protein, CDR3 DNA, clone size, V gene, J gene, D gene. D genes are given only for firm matches. Some rows have no size entry. The others give once, few or many, or a class for an expanded clone.

CDR3aa: CASSAGGEAFF
CDR3nt: TGTGCCAGCAGCGCTGGCGGTGAAGCTTTCTTT
abundance: once
v_gene: TRBV7-3
j_gene: TRBJ1-1
d_gene: .

CDR3aa: CASSLGTSGANVLTF
CDR3nt: TGTGCCAGCAGTTTGGGCACCTCTGGGGCCAACGTCCTGACTTTC
abundance: .
v_gene: TRBV5-4
j_gene: TRBJ2-6
d_gene: .

CDR3aa: CASSLGLANEKLFF
CDR3nt: TGTGCCAGCAGCCTAGGGCTGGCTAATGAAAAACTGTTTTTT
abundance: .
v_gene: TRBV7-2
j_gene: TRBJ1-4
d_gene: .

CDR3aa: CASGRAPSEQYF
CDR3nt: TGTGCCAGCGGTCGGGCACCCTCCGAGCAGTACTTC
abundance: .
v_gene: TRBV7-9
j_gene: TRBJ2-7
d_gene: .

CDR3aa: CASSFGTGNIYGYTF
CDR3nt: TGTGCCAGCAGCTTTGGGACAGGGAACATCTATGGCTACACCTTC
abundance: .
v_gene: TRBV11-2
j_gene: TRBJ1-2
d_gene: TRBD1

CDR3aa: CASSLNGGETEAFF
CDR3nt: TGCGCCAGCAGCTTGAATGGAGGTGAAACTGAAGCTTTCTTT
abundance: .
v_gene: TRBV5-1
j_gene: TRBJ1-1
d_gene: .

CDR3aa: CASSFDRRNEKLFF
CDR3nt: TGTGCCAGCAGTTTTGACAGACGCAATGAAAAACTGTTTTTT
abundance: .
v_gene: TRBV6-5
j_gene: TRBJ1-4
d_gene: .

CDR3aa: CATREGDSHPNTEAFF
CDR3nt: TGTGCCACCAGAGAAGGGGACAGTCACCCGAACACTGAAGCTTTCTTT
abundance: .
v_gene: TRBV15
j_gene: TRBJ1-1
d_gene: TRBD1

CDR3aa: CASSEDRGSGDQPQHF
CDR3nt: TGTGCCAGCAGTGAAGATCGGGGAAGTGGGGATCAGCCCCAGCATTTT
abundance: .
v_gene: TRBV2
j_gene: TRBJ1-5
d_gene: .

CDR3aa: CASSSPGQLFIGYTF
CDR3nt: TGTGCCAGCAGTTCCCCGGGGCAGCTGTTTATTGGCTACACCTTC
abundance: .
v_gene: TRBV6-5
j_gene: TRBJ1-2
d_gene: .

CDR3aa: CAISEFGHSYEQYF
CDR3nt: TGTGCCATCAGTGAGTTTGGGCACTCCTACGAGCAGTACTTC
abundance: .
v_gene: TRBV10-3
j_gene: TRBJ2-7
d_gene: .

CDR3aa: CASRPGQRINNEQFF
CDR3nt: TGTGCCAGTAGACCGGGACAGCGGATAAACAATGAGCAGTTCTTC
abundance: .
v_gene: TRBV19
j_gene: TRBJ2-1
d_gene: TRBD1

CDR3aa: CASSVRGSRLNEQFF
CDR3nt: TGTGCCAGCAGCGTGCGCGGGAGTCGTCTCAATGAGCAGTTCTTC
abundance: .
v_gene: TRBV9
j_gene: TRBJ2-1
d_gene: TRBD2

CDR3aa: CASSPGLPRNEQFF
CDR3nt: TGCGCCAGCAGCCCGGGACTCCCTCGCAATGAGCAGTTCTTC
abundance: .
v_gene: TRBV5-1
j_gene: TRBJ2-1
d_gene: .

CDR3aa: CASSLTPNYEQYF
CDR3nt: TGTGCCAGCAGCTTGACACCGAACTACGAGCAGTACTTC
abundance: .
v_gene: TRBV7-8
j_gene: TRBJ2-7
d_gene: .